The 11 T cell receptor beta chains below come from one sample, sequenced in a study of T cell responses to AZD1222 COVID-19 vaccine. Some clones are missing from TCRdb's copy, which holds only in-frame ones; the method was immunoSEQ multiplex PCR. The data hold 130,000 to 150,000 clones, with approximately 78% observed a single time. This sample comprised peripheral blood, obtained on day 0 of MenACWY control vaccination. The receptors derive from an adult in good health.

The CDR3 coding sequence is TGTGCCAGCAGTTTTCAGGGCAGGGAGCAGTACTTC. This codes for CASSFQGREQYF. The V and J genes are TRBV27 and TRBJ2-7, with a tentative D call TRBD1 (5 bases). The V end was cut by 3 bases, the J end by 7 bases, with 10 bases between. The germline V gene encodes CDR1 MNHEY and CDR2 SMNVEV (reference sequence). This CDR3 has 12 residues.

This clone was recorded once. V and J are TRBV4-1 and TRBJ2-6, with TRBD1 matching 9 bases. Germline CDR1 and CDR2: MGHRA and YSYEKL. V was clipped by 2 bases and J by 0 bases; unmatched bases: 11. CDR3 length equals 20 residues. The CDR3 region is CASSQTGGARRGSGANVLTF. The DNA for the CDR3 is TGCGCCAGCAGCCAAACAGGGGGCGCCAGGAGGGGCTCTGGGGCCAACGTCCTGACTTTC.

The CDR3 spells CASRHAGGVDTEAFF. Here the CDR3 DNA reads TGTGCCAGCAGACACGCAGGGGGCGTAGACACTGAAGCTTTCTTT. This rearrangement joins TRBV6-5 to TRBJ1-1, with TRBD1 matching 8 bases. V lost 6 bases and J lost 3; bases outside the gene matches: 9. The CDR3 runs 15 residues. In germline, CDR1 is MNHEY, CDR2 SVGAGI.

This chain joins TRBV30 and TRBJ2-1; D not certain. The V and J ends lost 2 bases and 10 bases respectively, with 15 bases between them. The CDR3 contains 13 residues. Germline CDR1 GTSNPN, CDR2 SVGIG (reference sequence). The chain's CDR3 is CAWSTRSTREQFF. The CDR3 region has the DNA TGTGCCTGGAGTACGAGAAGTACGAGAGAGCAGTTCTTC.

The chain recombines TRBV7-2 with TRBJ1-4; D ambiguous. CDR1 SGHTA and CDR2 FQGNSA come from the germline V gene. This CDR3 has 16 residues. V lost 0 bases, J lost 4 bases, and 12 bases lay in between. The CDR3 DNA reads TGTGCCAGCAGCTTAGCAATTGGGCGCCATAATGAAAAACTGTTTTTT. Translation: CASSLAIGRHNEKLFF.

The V and J genes are TRBV5-1 and TRBJ2-3, with D possibly being TRBD2 (6 bases). Germline CDR1 is SGHRS and CDR2 is YFSETQ. V was clipped by 0 bases and J by 0 bases, with 17 bases between them. The CDR3 runs to 18 residues. The CDR3 DNA reads as TGCGCCAGCAGCTTGGCCGTCGGCGGGGCCTTTAGCACAGATACGCAGTATTTT. This encodes CASSLAVGGAFSTDTQYF. The whole variable domain, filled in from reference TRBV5-1 and TRBJ2-3, reads KAGVTQTPRYLIKTRGQQVTLSCSPISGHRSVSWYQQTPGQGLQFLFEYFSETQRNKGNFPGRFSGRQFSNSRSEMNVSTLELGDSALYLCASSLAVGGAFSTDTQYFGPGTRLTVL.

CDR3 nucleotides: TGCGCCAGCGAGAGGTGGGGTGTGGGAACCGGGGAGCTGTTTTTT. Protein sequence: CASERWGVGTGELFF. The rearrangement links TRBV5-1 to TRBJ2-2; no definite D call. V lost 7 bases and J 5 bases, leaving 18 bases between the germline ends. This CDR3 comprises 15 residues. Germline values: CDR1 SGHRS, CDR2 YFSETQ.

This clone was seen many times. The rearrangement joins TRBV5-1 to TRBJ2-7, with D tentatively TRBD1 (5 bases). V was cut by 4 bases and J by 3 bases, with 14 bases left in between. Germline V gene sequence: CDR1 SGHRS, CDR2 YFSETQ. The CDR3 is made up of 14 amino acids. The CDR3 reads CASSATLDSYEQYF. CDR3 in DNA: TGCGCCAGCAGCGCTACCCTTGACAGCTACGAGCAGTACTTC.

V is TRBV25-1 and J is TRBJ2-1; TRBD1 might be the D (6 bases). V dropped 5 bases and J dropped 7 bases, with 12 bases sitting between them. The CDR3 loop spans 13 amino acids. Germline lookup yields CDR1 MGHDK and CDR2 SYGVNS. The CDR3 DNA follows: TGTGCCAGCAGTCTACAGGGTAAAAATGAGCAGTTCTTC. Translating it yields CASSLQGKNEQFF.

The chain is built from TRBV13 and TRBJ2-2; no definite D call. This CDR3 is 12 amino acids long. Germline V gives CDR1 PRHDT, CDR2 FYEKMQ (reference sequence). Trimming cost V 5 bases and J 7 bases, with 8 bases left between them. CDR3 sequence reads: CASSLSIGELFF. The DNA for the CDR3 is TGTGCCAGCAGCCTGTCCATCGGGGAGCTGTTTTTT.

The chain carries TRBV28 and TRBJ1-5; D uncertain. CDR1 and CDR2 from the germline V gene are MDHEN and SYDVKM. The CDR3 runs 15 residues. V was shortened by 3 bases and J by 0 bases, with 9 bases between the two germline ends. CDR3 in DNA: TGTGCCAGCAGTTTTAATCTCAATAGCAATCAGCCCCAGCATTTT. Its protein is CASSFNLNSNQPQHF.